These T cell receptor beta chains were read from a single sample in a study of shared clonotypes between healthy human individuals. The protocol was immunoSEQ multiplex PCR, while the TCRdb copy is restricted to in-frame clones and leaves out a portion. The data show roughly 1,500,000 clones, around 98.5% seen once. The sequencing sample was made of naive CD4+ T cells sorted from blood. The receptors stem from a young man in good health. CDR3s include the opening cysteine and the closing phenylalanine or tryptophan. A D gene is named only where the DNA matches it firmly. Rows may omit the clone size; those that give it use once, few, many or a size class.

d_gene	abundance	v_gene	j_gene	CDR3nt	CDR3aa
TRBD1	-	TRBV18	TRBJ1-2	TGTGCCAGCTCACCTTTGGACAGGGGCGACTATGGCTACACCTTC	CASSPLDRGDYGYTF
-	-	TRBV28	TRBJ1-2	TGTGCCAGCAGTTTGGAGGGCAACTATGGCTACACCTTC	CASSLEGNYGYTF
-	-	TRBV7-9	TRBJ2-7	TGTGCCAGCAGCTTAGGATTGGTAGTCCCCTACGAGCAGTACTTC	CASSLGLVVPYEQYF
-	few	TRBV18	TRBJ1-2	TGTGCCAGCTCACCTACAGGGTACTATGGCTACACCTTC	CASSPTGYYGYTF
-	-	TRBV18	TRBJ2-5	TGTGCCAGCTCACCCAGCGACGGGGAGACCCAGTACTTC	CASSPSDGETQYF
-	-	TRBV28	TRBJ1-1	TGTGCCAGCAGTTTTCTAGGGGATGCTGAAGCTTTCTTT	CASSFLGDAEAFF
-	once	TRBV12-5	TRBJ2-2	TGTGCTAGTGGATTCACGAACACCGGGGAGCTGTTTTTT	CASGFTNTGELFF
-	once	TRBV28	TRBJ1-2	TGTGCCAGCAGCCCCAACCGCTATGGCTACACCTTC	CASSPNRYGYTF
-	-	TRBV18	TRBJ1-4	TGTGCCAGCTCACCACCGGGGAGTACAACTAATGAAAAACTGTTTTTT	CASSPPGSTTNEKLFF
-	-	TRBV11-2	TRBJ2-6	TGTGCCAGCAGCTGGACAGTTACCGTCTCTGGGGCCAACGTCCTGACTTTC	CASSWTVTVSGANVLTF
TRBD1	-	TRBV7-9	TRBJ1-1	TGTGCCAGCAGCCACCCAACAGGGGCGGTGGACACTGAAGCTTTCTTT	CASSHPTGAVDTEAFF
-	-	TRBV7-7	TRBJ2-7	TGTGCCAGCAGCCCCCACCGTCGATCCTACGAGCAGTACTTC	CASSPHRRSYEQYF
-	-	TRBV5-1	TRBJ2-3	TGCGCCAGCAGCTTCGGGACCGGGACTAGCACAGATACGCAGTATTTT	CASSFGTGTSTDTQYF
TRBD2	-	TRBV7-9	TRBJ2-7	TGTGCCAGCAGCTCACCGAAGGAGACTAGCGGGAGTCGTTACGAGCAGTACTTC	CASSSPKETSGSRYEQYF
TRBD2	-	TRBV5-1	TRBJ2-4	TGCGCCAGCAGCTTGAAGTCAGAAGGACTAGCGGGGAACGTCAAAAACATTCAGTACTTC	CASSLKSEGLAGNVKNIQYF
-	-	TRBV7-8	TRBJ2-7	TGTGCCAGCAGCTTGGTGGAGCTTTCCTACGAGCAGTACTTC	CASSLVELSYEQYF
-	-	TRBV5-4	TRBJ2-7	TGTGCCAGCAGCCCGAGACCGCCTCCCTACGAGCAGTACTTC	CASSPRPPPYEQYF
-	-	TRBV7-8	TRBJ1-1	TGTGCCAGCAGCTTAGGACGGATGAACACTGAAGCTTTCTTT	CASSLGRMNTEAFF
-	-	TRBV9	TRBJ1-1	TGTGCCAGCAGCGTAGTTTCAGGTATGAACACTGAAGCTTTCTTT	CASSVVSGMNTEAFF
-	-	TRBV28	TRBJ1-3	TGTGCCAGCAGCCCGCATCGAGGCACCATATATTTT	CASSPHRGTIYF
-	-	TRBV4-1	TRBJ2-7	TGCGCCAGCAGCCCTACATCACAGGGTCCCTACGAGCAGTACTTC	CASSPTSQGPYEQYF
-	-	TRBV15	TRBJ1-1	TGTGCCACCAGCAGACCCTTCAGGGGAACTGAAGCTTTCTTT	CATSRPFRGTEAFF
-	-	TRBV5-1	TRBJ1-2	TGCGCCAGCAGCTTTCGACAGTCCTATGGCTACACCTTC	CASSFRQSYGYTF
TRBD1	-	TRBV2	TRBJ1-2	TGTGCCAGCAGAGACAGGGGGCCCTATGGCTACACCTTC	CASRDRGPYGYTF
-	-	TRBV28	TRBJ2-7	TGTGCCAGCAGTAGTAACTCCAGGGGTTGGGACTACGAGCAGTACTTC	CASSSNSRGWDYEQYF
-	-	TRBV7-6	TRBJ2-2	TGTGCCAGCAGCCTGACCAGGGGAAAGTCCGGGGAGCTGTTTTTT	CASSLTRGKSGELFF